This passage covers 20 T cell receptor beta chains from one sample sequenced in a study of follicular helper T cells after annual influenza vaccination. Data came from immunoSEQ multiplex PCR; TCRdb stores just in-frame clones and leaves some out. The sample holds 9,000 to 13,000 clones, approximately 80% seen once. The time point here: 2014-2015 season, pre-vaccination. The material sequenced was CXCR5- memory CD4+ T cells sorted from blood, taken on the day of influenza vaccination. Receptor source: an adult who received the influenza vaccine.

The chain employs TRBV28 and TRBJ1-5; D ambiguous. Germline V gene sequence: CDR1 MDHEN, CDR2 SYDVKM. Trimming left V 2 bases short and J 9 bases short, with 8 bases between. CDR3 length equals 12 residues. The CDR3, as DNA: TGTGCCAGCAGTTTAGAAGGGAGGCCCCAGCATTTT. This sequence encodes CASSLEGRPQHF. The full variable domain, rest sourced from reference TRBV28 and TRBJ1-5, is DVKVTQSSRYLVKRTGEKVFLECVQDMDHENMFWYRQDPGLGLRLIYFSYDVKMKEKGDIPEGYSVSREKKERFSLILESASTNQTSMYLCASSLEGRPQHFGDGTRLSIL.

The chain recombines TRBV6-4 with TRBJ2-1; D is unresolved. The CDR3 totals 13 residues. Germline-derived CDR1 and CDR2 are MRHNA and SNTAGT. The ends were cut back, 5 bases at V and 5 bases at J, with 10 bases in the middle. CDR3 amino acids: CASSQDRNNEQFF. The CDR3 region has the DNA TGTGCCAGCAGTCAGGACCGAAACAATGAGCAGTTCTTC.

Only a few counts were recorded for this clone. This chain connects TRBV7-9 to TRBJ1-1; D remains ambiguous. The CDR3 length is 14 residues. The ends were cut back, 3 bases at V and 1 base at J, with 9 bases in the middle. In germline, CDR1 is SEHNR, CDR2 FQNEAQ (reference sequence). CDR3 coding DNA: TGTGCCAGCAGCTTCGGACGGGAGAACACTGAAGCTTTCTTT. This encodes CASSFGRENTEAFF. Filled out from reference TRBV7-9 and TRBJ1-1, the complete variable domain reads DTGVSQNPRHKITKRGQNVTFRCDPISEHNRLYWYRQTLGQGPEFLTYFQNEAQLEKSRLLSDRFSAERPKGSFSTLEIQRTEQGDSAMYLCASSFGRENTEAFFGQGTRLTVV.

The chain combines TRBV6-5 with TRBJ2-7; maybe TRBD1 (6 bases). This CDR3 region has 14 residues. With 7 bases removed from V and 4 bases from J, the gap between germline ends came to 17 bases. CDR1 MNHEY and CDR2 SVGAGI come from the germline V gene. CDR3 in DNA: TGTGCCAGCATCAGCGTTGGCAGGGGATACGAGCAGTACTTC. As protein: CASISVGRGYEQYF.

This rearrangement joins TRBV18 to TRBJ1-3; no firm D call. Germline CDR1 is KGHSH and CDR2 is LQKENI. Deletions cut 0 bases from V and 0 bases from J, with 12 bases between. The CDR3 spans 17 residues. The CDR3 spells CASSPPSLGFSGNTIYF. The CDR3 DNA reads as TGTGCCAGCTCACCACCGTCCCTGGGGTTCTCTGGAAACACCATATATTTT.

The CDR3 nucleotides read TGTGCCAGCAGCTTTGGACAGATATATGGCTACACCTTC. Protein sequence: CASSFGQIYGYTF. The chain couples TRBV7-2 to TRBJ1-2; TRBD1 is a possible D gene (6 bases). The V gene lost 3 bases and the J gene lost 5 bases, with 10 bases spanning the gap. The length of the CDR3 is 13 residues. Germline assignment: CDR1 SGHTA and CDR2 FQGNSA.

This clone was counted a few times. The chain carries TRBV2 and TRBJ2-2; D is possibly TRBD2 (6 bases). V lost 6 bases to trimming and J lost 5 bases, with 13 bases between them. Germline V gives CDR1 SNHLY, CDR2 FYNNEI. The CDR3 sequence is 14 residues long. CDR3 in amino acids: CASRVGRGTGELFF. The CDR3 DNA is TGTGCCAGCAGGGTCGGGAGAGGAACCGGGGAGCTGTTTTTT.

This chain uses TRBV2 with TRBJ1-1; D perhaps matches TRBD1 (5 bases). Germline values: CDR1 SNHLY, CDR2 FYNNEI. Trimming removed 4 bases from V and 0 bases from J, with 6 bases in between. The CDR3 length is 13 residues. DNA for the CDR3: TGTGCCAGCAGTGGACAGTTGAACACTGAAGCTTTCTTT. Protein sequence: CASSGQLNTEAFF.

This chain connects TRBV7-5 to TRBJ2-1; TRBD2, as called in the table, went unchecked against the DNA. TRBV7-5 is given as a pseudogene. The CDR3 loop spans 15 amino acids. The chain's CDR3 is CAGPKGQAGNNEQFF. The CDR3 nucleotides read TGTGCCGGACCCAAGGGTCAAGCGGGCAACAATGAGCAGTTCTTC.

The chain links TRBV27 to TRBJ2-3; weak D call: TRBD2 (7 bases). Germline values: CDR1 MNHEY, CDR2 SMNVEV (reference sequence). V lost 2 bases and J lost 4, with 13 bases in between. The CDR3 length is 15 residues. The CDR3 is CASSLQGRGSDTQYF. The CDR3 nucleotides read TGTGCCAGCAGTTTACAGGGGCGGGGGTCAGATACGCAGTATTTT.

The chain recombines TRBV28 with TRBJ2-7, with 9 bases matching TRBD1. The CDR3 spans 14 residues. Trimming cost V 5 bases and J 2 bases; bases outside gene matches: 4. Looked up from germline, CDR1 is MDHEN and CDR2 is SYDVKM. The CDR3, as DNA: TGTGCCAGCAGTCCACAGGGGGCTCCCTACGAGCAGTACTTC. This codes for CASSPQGAPYEQYF.

The chain links TRBV19 to TRBJ1-3; D remains unclear. In germline, CDR1 is LNHDA, CDR2 SQIVND (reference sequence). This CDR3 is 19 amino acids long. With 6 bases removed from V and 0 bases from J, the gap between germline ends came to 24 bases. The CDR3 region is CASRHLPGSFGDSGNTIYF. The CDR3 DNA is TGTGCCAGTAGGCACCTACCGGGATCTTTCGGAGACTCTGGAAACACCATATATTTT.

This chain joins TRBV11-3 and TRBJ2-5; 8 bases align to TRBD1. The germline CDR1 and CDR2 sequences are SGHNT and YENEEA. CDR3 length equals 14 residues. V shed 3 bases, J shed 5 bases, and the junction held 5 bases outside the gene matches. The CDR3 sequence is CASSLDRDVETQYF. The CDR3 DNA reads TGTGCCAGCAGCTTGGACAGGGATGTGGAGACCCAGTACTTC.

The chain employs TRBV7-2 and TRBJ1-3; D not certain. Germline assignment: CDR1 SGHTA and CDR2 FQGNSA. V lost 5 bases and J 1 base, leaving 15 bases between the germline ends. There are 16 residues in the CDR3. The CDR3 loop is CASSPPGGESGNTIYF. The CDR3 DNA follows: TGTGCCAGCAGCCCCCCAGGCGGGGAGTCTGGAAACACCATATATTTT.

The gene calls are TRBV12-1 and TRBJ2-3; the table's D call, TRBD2, was not checked against the DNA. TRBV12-1 is an annotated pseudogene. There are 15 residues in the CDR3. The CDR3 DNA sequence: TGTGCCAGCAGCCCAGAGCGGGTTAGCACAGATACGCAGTATTTT. Residues: CASSPERVSTDTQYF.

The chain recombines TRBV19 with TRBJ1-5, with D unresolved. The CDR3 length is 14 residues. Trimming cost V 7 bases and J 0 bases, with 10 bases left between them. The germline V gene encodes CDR1 LNHDA and CDR2 SQIVND (reference sequence). CDR3 in amino acids: CASTTPNSNQPQHF. For the CDR3, the DNA is TGTGCCAGTACTACACCAAATAGCAATCAGCCCCAGCATTTT.

The CDR3 spells CASSDGGAGTGELFF. CDR3 sequence (DNA): TGTGCCAGCAGTGATGGGGGGGCCGGTACCGGGGAGCTGTTTTTT. The chain carries TRBV6-1 and TRBJ2-2, with D maybe TRBD2 (7 bases). The CDR3 length is 15 residues. V was cut by 3 bases and J by 5 bases, with 13 bases left in between. Germline V gene lookup returns CDR1 MNHNS and CDR2 SASEGT.

The chain uses TRBV11-2 and TRBJ2-1, with 7 bases fitting TRBD2. The CDR3 totals 15 residues. The germline CDR1 and CDR2 sequences are SGHAT and FQNNGV. V trimming: 2 bases; J trimming: 4 bases; junction bases outside the gene matches: 5. The CDR3 reads CASSLLAGRYNEQFF. CDR3 nucleotides: TGTGCCAGCAGCTTATTAGCGGGCCGATACAATGAGCAGTTCTTC.

CDR3 sequence (DNA): TGTGCCAGCAGTTACGCCGGGGCATCCGAGCAGTACTTC. This sequence encodes CASSYAGASEQYF. This rearrangement joins TRBV6-5 to TRBJ2-7; either TRBD1 or TRBD2 may supply D (5 bases each). The CDR3 contains 13 residues. With 2 bases removed from V and 6 bases from J, the gap between germline ends came to 11 bases. Germline assignment: CDR1 MNHEY and CDR2 SVGAGI.

This clone was seen just once. The rearrangement joins TRBV11-2 to TRBJ1-1; a weak D match, TRBD1 (6 bases). CDR3 size: 15 residues. The germline V gene has CDR1 SGHAT and CDR2 FQNNGV. Trimming pared 1 base from V and 2 bases from J, leaving 11 bases between. CDR3 residues: CASSLAGQQNTEAFF. The CDR3 DNA sequence: TGTGCCAGCAGCTTAGCGGGACAACAAAACACTGAAGCTTTCTTT.